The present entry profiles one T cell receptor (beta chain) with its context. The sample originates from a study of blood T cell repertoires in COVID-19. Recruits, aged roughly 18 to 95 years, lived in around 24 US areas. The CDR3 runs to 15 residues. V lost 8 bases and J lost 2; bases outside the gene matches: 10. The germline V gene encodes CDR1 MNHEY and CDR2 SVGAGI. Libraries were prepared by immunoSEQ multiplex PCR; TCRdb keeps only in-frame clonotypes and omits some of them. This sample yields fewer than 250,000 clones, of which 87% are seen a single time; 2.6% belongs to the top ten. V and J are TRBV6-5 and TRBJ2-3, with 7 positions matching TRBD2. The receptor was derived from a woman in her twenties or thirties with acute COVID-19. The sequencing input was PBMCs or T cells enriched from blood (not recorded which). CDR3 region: CASLLERGNTDTQYF. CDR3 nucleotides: TGTGCCAGCCTTTTGGAGCGGGGAAACACAGATACGCAGTATTTT.